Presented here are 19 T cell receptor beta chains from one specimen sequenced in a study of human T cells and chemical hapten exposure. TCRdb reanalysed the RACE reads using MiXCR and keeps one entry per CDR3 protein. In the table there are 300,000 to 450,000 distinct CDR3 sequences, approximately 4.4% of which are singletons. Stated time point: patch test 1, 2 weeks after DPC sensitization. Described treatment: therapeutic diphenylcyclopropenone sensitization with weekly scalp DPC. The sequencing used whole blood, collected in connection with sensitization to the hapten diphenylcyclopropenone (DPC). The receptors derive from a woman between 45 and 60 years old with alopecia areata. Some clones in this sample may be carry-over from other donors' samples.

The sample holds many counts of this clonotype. CDR3: CASIGDTGELFF. The CDR3 nucleotides are TGCGCCAGCATCGGAGACACCGGGGAGCTGTTTTTT. This chain uses TRBV5-1 with TRBJ2-2; D call uncertain. CDR1 and CDR2 from the germline V gene are SGHRS and YFSETQ. The CDR3 extends over 12 amino acids. Trimming removed 6 bases from V and 3 bases from J, with 6 bases in between.

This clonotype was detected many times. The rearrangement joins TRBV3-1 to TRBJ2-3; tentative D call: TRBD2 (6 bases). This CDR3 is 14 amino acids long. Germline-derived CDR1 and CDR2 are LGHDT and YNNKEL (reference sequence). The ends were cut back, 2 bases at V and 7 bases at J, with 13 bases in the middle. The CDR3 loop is CASSQRHGGYTQYF. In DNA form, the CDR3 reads TGTGCCAGCAGCCAACGGCACGGGGGTTATACGCAGTATTTT.

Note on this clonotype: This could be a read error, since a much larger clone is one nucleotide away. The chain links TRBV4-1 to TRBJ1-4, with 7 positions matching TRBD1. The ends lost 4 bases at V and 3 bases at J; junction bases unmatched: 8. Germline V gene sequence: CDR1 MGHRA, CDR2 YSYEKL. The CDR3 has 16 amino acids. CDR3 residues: CASSLDHQGANEKLFF. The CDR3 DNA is TGCGCCAGCAGCCTAGATCATCAGGGGGCTAATGAAAAACTGTTTTTT.

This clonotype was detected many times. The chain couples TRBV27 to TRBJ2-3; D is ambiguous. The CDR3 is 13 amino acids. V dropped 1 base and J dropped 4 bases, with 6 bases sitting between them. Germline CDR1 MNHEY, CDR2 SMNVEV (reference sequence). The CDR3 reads CASSLFRADTQYF. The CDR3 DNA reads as TGTGCCAGCAGTTTATTCCGAGCAGATACGCAGTATTTT.

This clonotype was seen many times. Here the CDR3 DNA reads TGCGCCAGCAGCCAGCTAGCGGGAGGAGCAGATACGCAGTATTTT. It is translated as CASSQLAGGADTQYF. This rearrangement joins TRBV4-3 to TRBJ2-3; 11 bases fit TRBD2. From germline, CDR1 is LGHNA and CDR2 YSLEER. This CDR3 has 15 amino acids. Trimming at V came to 3 bases and at J to 4 bases, leaving 3 bases not matched to a gene.

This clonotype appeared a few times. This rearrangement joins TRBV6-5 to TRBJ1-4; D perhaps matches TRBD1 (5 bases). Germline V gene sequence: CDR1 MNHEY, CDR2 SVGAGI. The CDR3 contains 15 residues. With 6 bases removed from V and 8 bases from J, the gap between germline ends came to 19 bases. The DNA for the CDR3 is TGTGCCAGCAGGAGCGAGAGCCAAGGGGAAGAAAAACTGTTTTTT. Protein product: CASRSESQGEEKLFF.

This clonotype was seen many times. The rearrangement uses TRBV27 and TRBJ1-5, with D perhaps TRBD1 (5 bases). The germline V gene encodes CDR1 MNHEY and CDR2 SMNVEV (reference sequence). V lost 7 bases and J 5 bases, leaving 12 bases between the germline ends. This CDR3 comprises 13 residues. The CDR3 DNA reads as TGTGCCAGCAAGCGGGACGACGATCAGCCCCAGCATTTT. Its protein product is CASKRDDDQPQHF.

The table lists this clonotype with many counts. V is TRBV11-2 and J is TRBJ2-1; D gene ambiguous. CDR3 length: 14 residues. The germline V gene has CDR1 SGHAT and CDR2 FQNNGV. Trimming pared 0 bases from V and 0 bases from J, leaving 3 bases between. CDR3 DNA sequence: TGTGCCAGCAGCTTAGACTTCTCCTACAATGAGCAGTTCTTC. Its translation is CASSLDFSYNEQFF.

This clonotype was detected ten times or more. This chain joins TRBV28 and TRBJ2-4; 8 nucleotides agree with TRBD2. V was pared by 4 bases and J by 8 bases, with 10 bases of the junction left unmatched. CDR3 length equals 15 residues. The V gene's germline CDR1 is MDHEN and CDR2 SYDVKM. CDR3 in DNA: TGTGCCAGCAGTTCCCCGGGAGGGATGAGGTACATTCAGTACTTC. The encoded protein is CASSSPGGMRYIQYF.

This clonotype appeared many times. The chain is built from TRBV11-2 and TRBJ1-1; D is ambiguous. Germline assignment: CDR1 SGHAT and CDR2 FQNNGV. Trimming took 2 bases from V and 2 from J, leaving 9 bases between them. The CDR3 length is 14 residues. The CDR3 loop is CASSLIGRNTEAFF. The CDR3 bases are TGTGCCAGCAGCTTAATCGGCAGAAACACTGAAGCTTTCTTT.

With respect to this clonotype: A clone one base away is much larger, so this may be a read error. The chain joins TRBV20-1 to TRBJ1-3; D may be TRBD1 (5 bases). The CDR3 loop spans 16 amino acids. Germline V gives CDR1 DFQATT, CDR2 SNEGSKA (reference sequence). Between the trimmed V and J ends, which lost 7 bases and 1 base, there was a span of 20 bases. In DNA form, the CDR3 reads TGCAGTGTCCCGCATCCCAGGGACGGGTCTGGAAACACCATATATTTT. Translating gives CSVPHPRDGSGNTIYF.

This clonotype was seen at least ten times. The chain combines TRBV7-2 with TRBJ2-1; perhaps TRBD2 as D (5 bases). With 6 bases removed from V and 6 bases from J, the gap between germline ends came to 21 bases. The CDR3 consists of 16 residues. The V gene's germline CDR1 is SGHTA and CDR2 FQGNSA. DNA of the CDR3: TGTGCCAGCAGTCTATCCCCCACGATCGGGGTCAATGAGCAGTTCTTC. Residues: CASSLSPTIGVNEQFF.

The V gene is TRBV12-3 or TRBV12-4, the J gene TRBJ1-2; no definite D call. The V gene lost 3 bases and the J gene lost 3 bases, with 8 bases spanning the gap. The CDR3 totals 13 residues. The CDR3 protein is CASSLGEDYGYTF. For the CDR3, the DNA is TGTGCCAGCAGTTTGGGCGAGGACTATGGCTACACCTTC.

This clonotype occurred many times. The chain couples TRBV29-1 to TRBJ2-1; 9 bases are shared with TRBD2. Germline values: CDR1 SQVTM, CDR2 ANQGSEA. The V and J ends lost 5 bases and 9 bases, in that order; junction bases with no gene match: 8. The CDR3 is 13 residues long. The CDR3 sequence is CSVPLGREGEQFF. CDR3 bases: TGCAGCGTTCCATTGGGGCGGGAGGGTGAGCAGTTCTTC.

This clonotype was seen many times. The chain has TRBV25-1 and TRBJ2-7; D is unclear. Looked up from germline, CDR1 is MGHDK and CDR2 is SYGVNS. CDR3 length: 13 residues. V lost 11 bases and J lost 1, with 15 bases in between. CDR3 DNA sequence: TGTGCCGTGTCGGTCTTGGGGTCCTACGAGCAGTACTTC. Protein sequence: CAVSVLGSYEQYF.

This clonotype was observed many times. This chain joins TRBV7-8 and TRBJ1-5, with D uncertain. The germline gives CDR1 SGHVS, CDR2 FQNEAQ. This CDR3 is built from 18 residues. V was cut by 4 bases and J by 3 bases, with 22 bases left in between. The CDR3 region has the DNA TGTGCCAGCAGCTCGTTCCTATATGGGGATTCCGTCAATCAGCCCCAGCATTTT. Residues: CASSSFLYGDSVNQPQHF.

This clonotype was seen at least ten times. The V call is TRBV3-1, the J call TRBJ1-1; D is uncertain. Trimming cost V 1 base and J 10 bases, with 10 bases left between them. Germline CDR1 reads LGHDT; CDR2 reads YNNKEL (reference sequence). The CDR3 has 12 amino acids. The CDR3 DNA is TGTGCCAGCAGCCAAGTAGAGGGAACAGCTTTCTTT. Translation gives CASSQVEGTAFF.

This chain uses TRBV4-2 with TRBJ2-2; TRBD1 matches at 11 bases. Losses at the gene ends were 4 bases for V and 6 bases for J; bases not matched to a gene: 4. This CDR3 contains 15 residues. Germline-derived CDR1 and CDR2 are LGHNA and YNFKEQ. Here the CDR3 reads CASSPRDRGSGELFF. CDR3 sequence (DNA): TGTGCCAGCAGCCCCCGGGACAGGGGGTCCGGGGAGCTGTTTTTT.

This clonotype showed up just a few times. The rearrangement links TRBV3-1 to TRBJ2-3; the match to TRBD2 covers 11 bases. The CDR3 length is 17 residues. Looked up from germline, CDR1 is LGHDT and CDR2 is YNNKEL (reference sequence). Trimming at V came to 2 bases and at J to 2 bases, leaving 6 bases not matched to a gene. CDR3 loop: CASSQPLAGGITDTQYF. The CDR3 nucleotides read TGTGCCAGCAGCCAACCCCTAGCGGGGGGAATCACAGATACGCAGTATTTT.